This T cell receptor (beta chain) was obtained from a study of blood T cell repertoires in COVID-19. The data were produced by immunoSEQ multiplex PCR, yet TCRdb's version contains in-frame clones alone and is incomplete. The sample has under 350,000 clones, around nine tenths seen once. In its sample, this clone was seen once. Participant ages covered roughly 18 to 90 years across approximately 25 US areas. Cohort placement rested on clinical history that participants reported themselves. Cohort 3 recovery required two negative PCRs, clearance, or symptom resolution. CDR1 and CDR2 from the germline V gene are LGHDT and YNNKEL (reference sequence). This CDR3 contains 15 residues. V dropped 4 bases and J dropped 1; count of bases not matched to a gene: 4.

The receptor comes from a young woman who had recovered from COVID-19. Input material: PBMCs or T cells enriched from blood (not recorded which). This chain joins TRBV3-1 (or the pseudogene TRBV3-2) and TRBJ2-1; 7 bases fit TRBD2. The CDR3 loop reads CASSPNSGSYNEQFF. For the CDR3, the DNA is TGTGCCAGCAGCCCTAATAGCGGGTCCTACAATGAGCAGTTCTTC.